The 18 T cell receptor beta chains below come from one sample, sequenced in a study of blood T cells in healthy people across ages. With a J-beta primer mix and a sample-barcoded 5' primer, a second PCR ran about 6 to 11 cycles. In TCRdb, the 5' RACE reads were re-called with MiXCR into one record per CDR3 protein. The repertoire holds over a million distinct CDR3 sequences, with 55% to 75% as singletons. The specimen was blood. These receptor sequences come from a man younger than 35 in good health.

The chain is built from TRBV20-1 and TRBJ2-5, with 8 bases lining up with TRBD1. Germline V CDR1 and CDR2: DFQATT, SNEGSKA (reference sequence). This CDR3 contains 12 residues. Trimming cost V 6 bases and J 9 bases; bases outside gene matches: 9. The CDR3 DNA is TGCAGTGCCCACAGGGGGTATGAGGCCCAGTACTTC. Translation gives CSAHRGYEAQYF.

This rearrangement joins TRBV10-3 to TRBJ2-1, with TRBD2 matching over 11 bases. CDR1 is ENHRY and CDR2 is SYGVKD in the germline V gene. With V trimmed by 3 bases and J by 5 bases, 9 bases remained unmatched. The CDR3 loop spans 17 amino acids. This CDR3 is CAISDSRLAGGDNEQFF. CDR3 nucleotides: TGTGCCATCAGTGATTCTAGATTAGCGGGAGGGGACAATGAGCAGTTCTTC.

The CDR3 loop reads CASSRGLAEPYEQYF. The CDR3 DNA reads as TGTGCCAGCAGCAGAGGACTAGCGGAACCCTACGAGCAGTACTTC. V gene TRBV9 combines with J gene TRBJ2-7; 10 nucleotides align to TRBD2. Germline-derived CDR1 and CDR2 are SGDLS and YYNGEE. Germline trimming cut 4 bases from V and 2 bases from J; bases unmatched to any gene: 6. The CDR3 is 15 residues long.

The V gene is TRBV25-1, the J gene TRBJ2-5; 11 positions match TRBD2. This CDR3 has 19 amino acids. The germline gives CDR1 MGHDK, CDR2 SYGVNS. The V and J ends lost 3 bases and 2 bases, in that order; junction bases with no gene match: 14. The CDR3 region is CASSDGRLAGGLEQETQYF. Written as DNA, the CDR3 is TGTGCCAGCAGTGACGGGCGCCTAGCGGGGGGCTTGGAACAAGAGACCCAGTACTTC.

In nucleotides, the CDR3 is TGTGCCAGCAGCCCGCTTGGGACAGAGTACACCTTC. This encodes CASSPLGTEYTF. The chain joins TRBV6-5 to TRBJ1-2; TRBD1 agrees at 7 bases. The CDR3 has 12 amino acids. CDR1 is MNHEY and CDR2 is SVGAGI in the germline V gene. The J segment lost 11 bases and the V segment lost 6 bases, leaving 9 bases of the junction unmatched.

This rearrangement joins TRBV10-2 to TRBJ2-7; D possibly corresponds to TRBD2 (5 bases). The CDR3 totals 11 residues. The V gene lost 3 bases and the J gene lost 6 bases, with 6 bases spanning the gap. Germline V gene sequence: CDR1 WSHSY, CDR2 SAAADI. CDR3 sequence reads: CASSDLAEQYF. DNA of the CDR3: TGCGCCAGCAGTGACCTAGCCGAGCAGTACTTC.

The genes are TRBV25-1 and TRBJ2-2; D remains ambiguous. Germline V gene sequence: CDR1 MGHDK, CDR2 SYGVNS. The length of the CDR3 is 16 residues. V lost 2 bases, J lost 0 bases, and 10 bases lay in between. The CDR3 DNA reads TGTGCCAGCAGTGAAAGTCTGAACTCGAACACCGGGGAGCTGTTTTTT. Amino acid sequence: CASSESLNSNTGELFF.

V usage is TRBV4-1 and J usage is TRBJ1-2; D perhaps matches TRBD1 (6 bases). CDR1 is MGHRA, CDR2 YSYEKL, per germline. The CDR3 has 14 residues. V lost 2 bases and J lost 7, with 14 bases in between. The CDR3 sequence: CASSQQGRKGGYTF. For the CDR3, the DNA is TGCGCCAGCAGCCAACAGGGGAGGAAGGGTGGCTACACCTTC.

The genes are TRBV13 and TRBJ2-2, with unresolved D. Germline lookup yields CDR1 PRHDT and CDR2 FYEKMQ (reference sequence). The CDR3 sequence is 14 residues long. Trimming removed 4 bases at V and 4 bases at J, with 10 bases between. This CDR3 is CASSSSTGTGELFF. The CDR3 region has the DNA TGTGCCAGCAGCTCGTCAACGGGCACCGGGGAGCTGTTTTTT.

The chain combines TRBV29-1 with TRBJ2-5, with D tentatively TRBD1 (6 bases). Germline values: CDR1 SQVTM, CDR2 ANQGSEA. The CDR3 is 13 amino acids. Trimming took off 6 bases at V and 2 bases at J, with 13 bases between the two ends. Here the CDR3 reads CSVVAGVQETQYF. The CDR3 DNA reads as TGCAGCGTGGTCGCAGGGGTACAAGAGACCCAGTACTTC.

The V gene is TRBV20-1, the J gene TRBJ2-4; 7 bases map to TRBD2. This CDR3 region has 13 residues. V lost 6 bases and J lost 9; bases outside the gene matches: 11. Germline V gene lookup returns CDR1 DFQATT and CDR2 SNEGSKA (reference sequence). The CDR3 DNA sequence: TGCAGTGCCCCGACCGGCCCGGGGGGCATTCAGTACTTC. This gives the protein CSAPTGPGGIQYF.

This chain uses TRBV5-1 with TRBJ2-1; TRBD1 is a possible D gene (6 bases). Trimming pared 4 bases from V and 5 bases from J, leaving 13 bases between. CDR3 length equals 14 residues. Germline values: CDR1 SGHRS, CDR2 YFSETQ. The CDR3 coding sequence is TGCGCCAGCAGCCGCACAACAGGGAACAATGAGCAGTTCTTC. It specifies CASSRTTGNNEQFF.

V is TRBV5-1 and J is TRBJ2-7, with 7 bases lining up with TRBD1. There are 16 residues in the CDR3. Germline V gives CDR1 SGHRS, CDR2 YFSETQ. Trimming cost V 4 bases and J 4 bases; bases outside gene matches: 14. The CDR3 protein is CASSTSRQGASYEQYF. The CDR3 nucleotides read TGCGCCAGCAGCACCTCGCGACAGGGAGCGTCGTACGAGCAGTACTTC. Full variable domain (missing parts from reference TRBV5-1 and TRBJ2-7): KAGVTQTPRYLIKTRGQQVTLSCSPISGHRSVSWYQQTPGQGLQFLFEYFSETQRNKGNFPGRFSGRQFSNSRSEMNVSTLELGDSALYLCASSTSRQGASYEQYFGPGTRLTVT.

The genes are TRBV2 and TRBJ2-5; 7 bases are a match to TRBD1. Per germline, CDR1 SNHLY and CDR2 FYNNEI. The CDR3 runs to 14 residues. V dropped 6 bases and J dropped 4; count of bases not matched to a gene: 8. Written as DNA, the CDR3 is TGTGCCAGCAGAAAGACAGGGTTCAGAGAGACCCAGTACTTC. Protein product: CASRKTGFRETQYF.

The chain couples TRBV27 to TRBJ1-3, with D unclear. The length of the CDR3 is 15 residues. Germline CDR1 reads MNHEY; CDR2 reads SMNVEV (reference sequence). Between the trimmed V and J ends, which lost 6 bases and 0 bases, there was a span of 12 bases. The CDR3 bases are TGTGCCAGCAGCTCGTTGGCGGCCTCTGGAAACACCATATATTTT. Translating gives CASSSLAASGNTIYF.

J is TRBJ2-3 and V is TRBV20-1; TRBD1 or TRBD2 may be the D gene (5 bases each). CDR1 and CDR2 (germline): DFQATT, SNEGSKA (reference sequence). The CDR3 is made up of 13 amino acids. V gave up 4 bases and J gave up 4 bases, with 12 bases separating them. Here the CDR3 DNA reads TGCAGTGCTATTATCGGGACCGCAGATACGCAGTATTTT. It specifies CSAIIGTADTQYF.

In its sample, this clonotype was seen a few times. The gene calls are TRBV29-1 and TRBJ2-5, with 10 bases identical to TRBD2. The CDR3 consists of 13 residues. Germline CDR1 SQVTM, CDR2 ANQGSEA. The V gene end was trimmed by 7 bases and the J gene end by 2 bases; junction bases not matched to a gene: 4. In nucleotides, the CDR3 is TGCAGCGCCTGGACTAGCGGACAAGAGACCCAGTACTTC. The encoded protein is CSAWTSGQETQYF.

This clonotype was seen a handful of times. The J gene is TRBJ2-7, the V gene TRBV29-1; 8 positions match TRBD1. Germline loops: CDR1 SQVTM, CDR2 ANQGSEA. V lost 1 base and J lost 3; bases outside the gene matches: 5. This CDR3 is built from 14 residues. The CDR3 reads CSVEVSGQGYEQYF. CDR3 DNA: TGCAGCGTTGAAGTATCAGGACAGGGCTACGAGCAGTACTTC.